This T cell receptor beta chain was captured in a study of cytomegalovirus exposure and HLA in healthy donors. Looking at the study overall: A later analysis reported the same platform for the 120 or so validation repertoires and the 500 to 700 first-cohort repertoires.

V dropped 7 bases and J dropped 5; count of bases not matched to a gene: 8. The CDR3 totals 14 residues. CDR1 MDHEN and CDR2 SYDVKM come from the germline V gene. Generated by immunoSEQ multiplex PCR, the TCRdb table keeps only in-frame clones and is missing some. The sample shows around 200,000 clones, approximately 86% of them seen only once. Study findings and constraints: Researchers counted roughly 150 TCR beta chains as cytomegalovirus-associated.

About this clone itself: Its antigen remains unknown.

The source is a woman under 30 in good health and CMV-seronegative. V usage is TRBV28 and J usage is TRBJ1-1, with TRBD1 matching 9 bases. Sequences were obtained from PBMCs. For the CDR3, the DNA is TGTGCCAGCACCACGGGACAGGGACCGACTGAAGCTTTCTTT. Translation gives CASTTGQGPTEAFF. Based on the CDR3 plus reference TRBV28 and TRBJ1-1, the full variable domain is DVKVTQSSRYLVKRTGEKVFLECVQDMDHENMFWYRQDPGLGLRLIYFSYDVKMKEKGDIPEGYSVSREKKERFSLILESASTNQTSMYLCASTTGQGPTEAFFGQGTRLTVV.